The entry that follows covers one T cell receptor beta chain sequence. What it binds is not known. Germline values: CDR1 MGHRA, CDR2 YSYEKL. The CDR3 extends over 14 amino acids. These data are taken from a study of blood T cells in healthy people across ages. Study-wide findings and caveats: Getting older went along with TCR beta diversity per million T cells dropping roughly linearly.

Alongside a J-beta primer mix, a sample-barcoded 5' primer served in a second PCR lasting about 6 to 12 cycles. The template-switch adaptor was a 5' adaptor with 12 random nucleotides. It tagged each cDNA molecule. TCRdb re-called the 5' RACE reads through MiXCR, storing one row per CDR3 protein. The profile shows about 1,500,000 distinct CDR3 sequences, approximately 40% of them singletons. This sequence originates from a woman aged 18-29 years in good health. The material sequenced was blood. V usage is TRBV4-1 and J usage is TRBJ2-4, with a tentative D call TRBD1 (5 bases). Near its end, the DNA agrees better with TRBJ2-7, so the J call may be wrong. The CDR3 DNA is TGCGCCAGCAGCCAAGAAACAGGAAACTACGAGCAGTACTTC. Protein: CASSQETGNYEQYF.